The 11 T cell receptor beta chains presented below share a single source sample, sequenced in a study of CD8+CD57+ T cells in acquired aplastic anemia. The use of genomic DNA as template underpinned the TCR beta VDJ and CDR3 profiling. TCRdb processed the reads anew with MiXCR; each CDR3 protein has one entry. The table shows about 180,000 distinct CDR3 sequences, with 40% to 50% occurring only once. The sequenced sample was sorted CD4+, CD8+, or CD8+CD57+ T cells (not recorded which) from PBMCs. The receptors originated from a human donor in good health.

This sequence joins TRBV7-8 and TRBJ1-2; 12 nucleotides align to TRBD1. Germline V lookup: CDR1 SGHVS, CDR2 FQNEAQ. The CDR3 covers 14 residues. Losses at the gene ends were 4 bases for V and 8 bases for J; bases not matched to a gene: 5. The CDR3 sequence is CASSYGTGGDGYTF. CDR3 in DNA: TGTGCCAGCAGCTACGGGACAGGGGGCGACGGCTACACCTTC. Full variable domain (rest looked up from reference TRBV7-8 and TRBJ1-2): GAGVSQSPRYKVAKRGQDVALRCDPISGHVSLFWYQQALGQGPEFLTYFQNEAQLDKSGLPSDRFFAERPEGSVSTLKIQRTQQEDSAVYLCASSYGTGGDGYTFGSGTRLTVV.

This clonotype was seen many times. This chain links TRBV11-2 with TRBJ2-3; either TRBD1 or TRBD2 may fit D (5 bases each). Trimming left V 1 base short and J 4 bases short, with 9 bases between. The CDR3 loop spans 14 amino acids. Looked up from germline, CDR1 is SGHAT and CDR2 is FQNNGV. This chain's CDR3 is CASSLGGKPDTQYF. The CDR3 nucleotides read TGTGCCAGCAGCTTAGGGGGGAAGCCAGATACGCAGTATTTT.

The CDR3 DNA follows: TGCAGTGCTAGAGAAGGGGGGGGGACAGGGAACAACGAGCAGTACTTC. Residues: CSAREGGGTGNNEQYF. The chain couples TRBV20-1 to TRBJ2-7, with 9 nucleotides matching TRBD1. V gave up 0 bases and J gave up 5 bases; unmatched junction bases: 11. The CDR3 runs 16 residues. Germline loops: CDR1 DFQATT, CDR2 SNEGSKA (reference sequence).

This clonotype was seen more than once but under ten times. The gene calls are TRBV24-1 and TRBJ2-5, with TRBD1 matching over 7 bases. This CDR3 is built from 15 residues. Losses at the gene ends were 4 bases for V and 5 bases for J; bases not matched to a gene: 9. Germline assignment: CDR1 KGHDR and CDR2 SFDVKD. CDR3 amino acids: CATSERQGVRETQYF. The CDR3 bases are TGTGCCACCAGTGAACGACAGGGAGTGAGGGAGACCCAGTACTTC.

This clonotype was counted ten times or more. The chain recombines TRBV5-8 with TRBJ1-1; 8 bases match TRBD1. V shed 3 bases, J shed 1 base, and the junction held 5 bases outside the gene matches. The germline V gene has CDR1 SGHTS and CDR2 YDEGEE. The CDR3 is 15 amino acids. CDR3 sequence: CASSWGQVKNTEAFF. The CDR3 nucleotides read TGTGCCAGCAGCTGGGGACAGGTCAAGAACACTGAAGCTTTCTTT.

This sequence joins TRBV9 and TRBJ1-1; unclear D gene. The CDR3 consists of 14 residues. CDR1 and CDR2 from the germline V gene are SGDLS and YYNGEE. V dropped 0 bases and J dropped 1 base, with 7 bases sitting between them. CDR3 region: CASSVGSRNTEAFF. DNA of the CDR3: TGTGCCAGCAGCGTAGGGAGCAGGAACACTGAAGCTTTCTTT.

V usage is TRBV20-1 and J usage is TRBJ2-2; perhaps TRBD2 as D (6 bases). Germline values: CDR1 DFQATT, CDR2 SNEGSKA (reference sequence). This CDR3 spans 15 amino acids. Trimming shortened V by 8 bases and J by 3 bases, and 19 bases separated the two germline ends. CDR3 amino acids: CSPWSRSGHTGELFF. CDR3 DNA: TGCAGTCCTTGGTCCCGGAGCGGGCACACCGGGGAGCTGTTTTTT.

This clonotype was picked up many times. The V and J genes are TRBV5-1 and TRBJ2-7; TRBD2 agrees at 7 bases. The germline gives CDR1 SGHRS, CDR2 YFSETQ. CDR3 length: 14 amino acids. V shed 4 bases, J shed 4 bases, and the junction held 8 bases outside the gene matches. CDR3 bases: TGCGCCAGCAGCCTGGGAGGGAGCACATACGAGCAGTACTTC. Translated: CASSLGGSTYEQYF.

J is TRBJ2-1 and V is TRBV15; 8 nucleotides line up with TRBD2. Unmatched junction bases numbered 10, after V lost 4 bases and J lost 5 bases. The CDR3 runs 16 residues. The V gene's germline CDR1 is LNHNV and CDR2 YYDKDF (reference sequence). CDR3 coding DNA: TGTGCCACCAGCAAGATAGCGGGACTGGGCGACAATGAGCAGTTCTTC. Translating gives CATSKIAGLGDNEQFF.

The J gene is TRBJ2-5, the V gene TRBV15; tentative D call: TRBD1 (5 bases). V gave up 1 base and J gave up 3 bases, with 12 bases separating them. Germline CDR1 LNHNV, CDR2 YYDKDF (reference sequence). This CDR3 is 15 amino acids long. DNA of the CDR3: TGTGCCACCAGCAGAGCTGACAACAGGAAAGAGACCCAGTACTTC. Amino acid sequence: CATSRADNRKETQYF.

This clonotype was counted only a few times. J is TRBJ1-2 and V is TRBV30, with D hard to call. Trimming pared 2 bases from V and 4 bases from J, leaving 14 bases between. Germline V lookup: CDR1 GTSNPN, CDR2 SVGIG (reference sequence). The CDR3 consists of 14 residues. The CDR3 DNA reads as TGTGCCTGGAGTTCGGGAGCCATTGTCTATGGCTACACCTTC. Protein: CAWSSGAIVYGYTF.